The following is a TCR beta chain sequence with its context. Its antigen is as yet unknown. Between the trimmed V and J ends, which lost 4 bases and 4 bases, there was a span of 21 bases. This CDR3 has 17 amino acids. Germline values: CDR1 SGHNT, CDR2 YYREEE (reference sequence). Profiled with immunoSEQ multiplex PCR; TCRdb holds only in-frame clones, not every one. Among roughly 270,000 clones listed, more than 70% were seen once. The treatment denotes: approximately 18 received Ad26.COV2.S at low or high dose, single or two shots; about five received placebo; per-sample allocation not given. The study sampled participants on day 63 after the first vaccine or placebo injection. An Ad26 vector was used to express Wuhan-strain SARS-CoV-2 spike as the vaccine. The record originates from a study of Ad26.COV2.S vaccination and SARS-CoV-2 variants. Study-level points and caveats: Placebo recipients trailed vaccine recipients in spike-specific TCR breadth. Measurements of TCR breadth and depth may have given underestimates of the total T cell responses.

The TCR comes from a person between 18 and 65 years old who received the Ad26.COV2.S COVID-19 vaccine or a placebo. The rearrangement links TRBV5-4 to TRBJ2-1; possibly TRBD2 for D (5 bases). The starting material was peripheral blood, obtained in a trial of Ad26.COV2.S vaccine versus placebo. The CDR3 here is CASSPRSGSLAYNEQFF. The CDR3 DNA reads TGTGCCAGCAGCCCCCGATCCGGGTCCCTAGCATACAATGAGCAGTTCTTC.